These T cell receptor beta chains were read from a single sample in a study of memory CD4+ T cells and cytomegalovirus serostatus. The table came from immunoSEQ multiplex PCR; TCRdb's copy has only in-frame clones and leaves some out. The sample consists of about 54,000 clones, roughly four fifths of them appearing once. Sequencing input: memory CD4+ T cells from blood. The receptor source for this set is an adult in good health and CMV-seronegative. Both conserved end residues are part of each CDR3. Fields, in order: CDR3 length, J gene, V gene, CDR3 protein.

length: 15
J: TRBJ2-2
V: TRBV28
CDR3: CASSPPGVNAGELFF

length: 17
J: TRBJ2-5
V: TRBV5-1
CDR3: CASRWEGAGGSLRTQYF

length: 13
J: TRBJ2-4
V: TRBV6-1
CDR3: CASRDRAKNIQYF

length: 14
J: TRBJ2-1
V: TRBV5-1
CDR3: CASSLGAIYNEQFF

length: 14
J: TRBJ2-7
V: TRBV30
CDR3: CAWSVRDMTYEQYF

length: 14
J: TRBJ2-7
V: TRBV27
CDR3: CASSLSGQAYEQYF

length: 14
J: TRBJ1-2
V: TRBV29-1
CDR3: CSVDRGGLHGGYTF

length: 16
J: TRBJ2-5
V: TRBV5-1
CDR3: CASSSPPLGGQETQYF

length: 14
J: TRBJ1-5
V: TRBV19
CDR3: CASTYRRSNQPQHF

length: 15
J: TRBJ2-7
V: TRBV19
CDR3: CASSSVVAPPYEQYF

length: 15
J: TRBJ2-7
V: TRBV7-9
CDR3: CASSQDIGVRYEQYF

length: 13
J: TRBJ2-1
V: TRBV27
CDR3: CASSSFEREAQFF

length: 13
J: TRBJ1-1
V: TRBV27
CDR3: CASSPRQNTEAFF

length: 14
J: TRBJ1-3
V: TRBV7-2
CDR3: CASSRGLGGNTIYF

length: 15
J: TRBJ1-1
V: TRBV2
CDR3: CASRTRTGVNTEAFF